This TCR beta chain was found in a study of neurological immune-mediated disorders. As for time point: longitudinal time-point 3. In the case of this clonotype: The antigen is not known. A read error is possible here, since a much larger clone lies one base away.

Whole-study findings and limits: Expansion of TCR clones was greatest in HTLV-1-associated myelopathy and smallest in multiple sclerosis, where it fell below that of healthy controls.

cDNA synthesis was performed by 5'RACE with 10-nucleotide random UMIs. A single run covered 15-18 subjects with over 180 million TCR-beta sequences. TCRdb redid the calling of the 5' RACE reads with MiXCR, one entry per CDR3 protein. The sample carries under 130,000 distinct CDR3 sequences, 10% to 11% recorded once. The CDR3 consists of 15 residues. Looked up from germline, CDR1 is DFQATT and CDR2 is SNEGSKA (reference sequence). Between the trimmed V and J ends, which lost 4 bases and 4 bases, there was a span of 17 bases. The V call is TRBV20-1, the J call TRBJ1-5; the D gene is possibly TRBD1 (5 bases). The sequenced sample was PBMCs. This TCR came from a female donor with HTLV-1-associated myelopathy (HAM/TSP). The CDR3, as DNA: TGCAGTGCTACAGGGTGGAAATATAGGAATCAGCCCCAGCATTTT. This codes for CSATGWKYRNQPQHF.